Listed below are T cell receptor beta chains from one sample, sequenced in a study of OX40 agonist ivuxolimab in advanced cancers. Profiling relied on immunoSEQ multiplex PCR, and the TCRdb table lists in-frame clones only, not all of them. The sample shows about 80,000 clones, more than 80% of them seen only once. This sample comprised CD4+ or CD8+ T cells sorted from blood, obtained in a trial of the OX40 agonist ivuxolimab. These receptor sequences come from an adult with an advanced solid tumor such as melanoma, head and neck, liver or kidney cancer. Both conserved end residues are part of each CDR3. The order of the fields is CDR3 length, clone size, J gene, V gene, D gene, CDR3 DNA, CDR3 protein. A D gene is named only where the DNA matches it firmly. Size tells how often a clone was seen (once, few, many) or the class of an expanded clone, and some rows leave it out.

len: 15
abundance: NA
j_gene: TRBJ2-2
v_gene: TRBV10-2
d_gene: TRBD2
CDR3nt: TGCGCCAGTCGGCAACTAGCGGGGAACACCGGGGAGCTGTTTTTT
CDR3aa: CASRQLAGNTGELFF

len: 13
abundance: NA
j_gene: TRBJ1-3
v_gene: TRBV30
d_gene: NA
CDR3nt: TGTGCCTGGAGCCTAAACTCTGGAAACACCATATATTTT
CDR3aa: CAWSLNSGNTIYF

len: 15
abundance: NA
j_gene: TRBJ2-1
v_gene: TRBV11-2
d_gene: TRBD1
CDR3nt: TGTGCCAGCAGCTTAGATCTGGGACAGGGGGCGCGGCAGTTCTTC
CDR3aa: CASSLDLGQGARQFF

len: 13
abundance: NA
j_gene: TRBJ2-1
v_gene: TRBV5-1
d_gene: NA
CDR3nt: TGCGCCAGCAGCACCCTAGGGTACAATGAGCAGTTCTTC
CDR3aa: CASSTLGYNEQFF

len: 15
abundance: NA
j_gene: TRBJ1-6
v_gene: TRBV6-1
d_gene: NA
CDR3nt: TGTGCCAGCAGTGAAGCCCGTTGGAATAATTCACCCCTCCACTTT
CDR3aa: CASSEARWNNSPLHF

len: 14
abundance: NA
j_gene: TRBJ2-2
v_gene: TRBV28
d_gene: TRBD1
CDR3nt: TGTGCCAGCAGTGTTGACAGGGCTACCGGGGAGCTGTTTTTT
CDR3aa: CASSVDRATGELFF

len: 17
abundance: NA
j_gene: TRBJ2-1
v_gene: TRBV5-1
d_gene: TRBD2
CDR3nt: TGCGCCAGCAGCTTGGTGCTAGCGGGAGGAACATACAATGAGCAGTTCTTC
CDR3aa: CASSLVLAGGTYNEQFF

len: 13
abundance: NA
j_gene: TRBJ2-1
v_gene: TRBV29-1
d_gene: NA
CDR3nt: TGCAGCGTTCGTTCAGGGTGGAACAATGAGCAGTTCTTC
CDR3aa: CSVRSGWNNEQFF

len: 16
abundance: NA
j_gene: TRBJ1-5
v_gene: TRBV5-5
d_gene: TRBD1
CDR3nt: TGTGCCAGCAGCTTGGCCGGGACAGGGGGTGGTCAGCCCCAGCATTTT
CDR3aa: CASSLAGTGGGQPQHF

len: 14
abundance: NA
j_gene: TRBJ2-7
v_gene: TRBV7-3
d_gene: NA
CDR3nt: TGTGCCAGCAGATTTGACACCACCTCCTATGAGCAGTACTTC
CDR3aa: CASRFDTTSYEQYF

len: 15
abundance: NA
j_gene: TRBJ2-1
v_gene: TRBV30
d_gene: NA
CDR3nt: TGTGCCTGGAGTGCCGGAAGGGGCTCCTACAATGAGCAGTTCTTC
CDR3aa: CAWSAGRGSYNEQFF

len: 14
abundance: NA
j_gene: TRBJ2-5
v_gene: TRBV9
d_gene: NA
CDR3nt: TGTGCCAGCAGCGTAGCGGGAGCGCGGGAGACCCAGTACTTC
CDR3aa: CASSVAGARETQYF

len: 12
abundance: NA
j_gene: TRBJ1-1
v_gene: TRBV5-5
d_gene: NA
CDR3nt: TGTGCCAGCAGCGGAAGGCAGGGGAGCGCTTTCTTT
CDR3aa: CASSGRQGSAFF

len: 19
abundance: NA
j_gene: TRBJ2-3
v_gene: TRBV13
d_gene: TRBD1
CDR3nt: TGTGCCAGCAGCTTAGAAGGGGCATCGGGACAGGGGATAACAGATACGCAGTATTTT
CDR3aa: CASSLEGASGQGITDTQYF

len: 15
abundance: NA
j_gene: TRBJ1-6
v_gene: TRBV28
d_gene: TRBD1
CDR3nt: TGTGCCAGCAGAACACAGGGGGTCGTCAATTCACCCCTCCACTTT
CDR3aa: CASRTQGVVNSPLHF

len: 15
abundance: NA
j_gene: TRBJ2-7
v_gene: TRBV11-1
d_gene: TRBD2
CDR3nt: TGTGCCAGCAGCTTAGTAGGACTAGGAGGCTACGAGCAGTACTTC
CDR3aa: CASSLVGLGGYEQYF

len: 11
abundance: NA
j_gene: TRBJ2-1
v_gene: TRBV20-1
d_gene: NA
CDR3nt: TGCAGTGCTAGATATGGGAATGAGCAGTTCTTC
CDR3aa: CSARYGNEQFF

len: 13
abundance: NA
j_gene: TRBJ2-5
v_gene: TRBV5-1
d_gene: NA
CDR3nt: TGCGCCAGCAGCCATATCCGGGACGAGACCCAGTACTTC
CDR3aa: CASSHIRDETQYF

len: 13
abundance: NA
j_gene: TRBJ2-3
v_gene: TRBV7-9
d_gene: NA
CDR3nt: TGTGCCAGCAGCCCCGGGAGCACAGATACGCAGTATTTT
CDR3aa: CASSPGSTDTQYF

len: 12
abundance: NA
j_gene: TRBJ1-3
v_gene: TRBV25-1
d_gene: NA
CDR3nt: TGTGCCAGCATCGACTCTGGAAACACCATATATTTT
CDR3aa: CASIDSGNTIYF

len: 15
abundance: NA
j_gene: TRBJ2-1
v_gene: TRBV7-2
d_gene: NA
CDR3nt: TGTGCCAGCAGTTCCGGGACCCAAACCTACAATGAGCAGTTCTTC
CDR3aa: CASSSGTQTYNEQFF

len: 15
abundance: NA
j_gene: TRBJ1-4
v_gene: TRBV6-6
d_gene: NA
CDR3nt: TGTGCCAGCAGTGATCGATACCAGGGCAATGAAAAACTGTTTTTT
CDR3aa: CASSDRYQGNEKLFF

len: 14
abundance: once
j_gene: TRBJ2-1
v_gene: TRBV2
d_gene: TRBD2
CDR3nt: TGTGCCAGAGGGTTAGCGGGAGGGGTCAATGAGCAGTTCTTC
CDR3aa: CARGLAGGVNEQFF

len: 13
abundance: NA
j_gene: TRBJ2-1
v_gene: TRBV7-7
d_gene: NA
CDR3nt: TGTGCTAGCAGCTCGGACTTTAACAATGAGCAGTTCTTC
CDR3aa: CASSSDFNNEQFF

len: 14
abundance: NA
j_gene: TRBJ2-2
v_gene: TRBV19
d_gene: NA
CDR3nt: TGTGCCAGTTCGGACAGAGGGAACACCGGGGAGCTGTTTTTT
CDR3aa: CASSDRGNTGELFF

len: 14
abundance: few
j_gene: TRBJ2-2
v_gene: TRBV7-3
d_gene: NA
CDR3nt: TGTGCCAGCAGCTTATACAGTAACACCGGGGAGCTGTTTTTT
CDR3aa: CASSLYSNTGELFF

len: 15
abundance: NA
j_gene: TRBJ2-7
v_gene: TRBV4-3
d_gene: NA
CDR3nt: TGCGCCAGCAGCCAAGGCTCTGTTGTTAGCGGCGAGCAGTACTTC
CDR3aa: CASSQGSVVSGEQYF

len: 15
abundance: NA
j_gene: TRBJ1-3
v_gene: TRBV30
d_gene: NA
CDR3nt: TGTGCCTGGAGTGTAGGCGGGTACTCTGGAAACACCATATATTTT
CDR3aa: CAWSVGGYSGNTIYF

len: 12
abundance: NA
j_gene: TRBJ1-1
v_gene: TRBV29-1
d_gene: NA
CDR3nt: TGCAGCGTTGAGCATAAAGGGACTGAAGCTTTCTTT
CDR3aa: CSVEHKGTEAFF

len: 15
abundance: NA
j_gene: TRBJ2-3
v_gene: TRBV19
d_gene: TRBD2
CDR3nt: TGTGCCAGTAGTATAGGTAGCGGGAGGACGAATACGCAGTATTTT
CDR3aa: CASSIGSGRTNTQYF

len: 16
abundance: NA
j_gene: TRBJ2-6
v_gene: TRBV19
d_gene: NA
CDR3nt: TGTGCCAGTAGTATTAGGGGGAGAGGTGGGGCCAACGTCCTGACTTTC
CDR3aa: CASSIRGRGGANVLTF

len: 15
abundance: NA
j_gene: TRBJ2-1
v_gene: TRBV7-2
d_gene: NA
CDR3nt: TGTGCCAGCAGCTGGAACAGAAACTCCTACAATGAGCAGTTCTTC
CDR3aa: CASSWNRNSYNEQFF

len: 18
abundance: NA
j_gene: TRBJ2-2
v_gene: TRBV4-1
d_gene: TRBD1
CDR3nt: TGCGCCAGCAGCCAAAAGGGGGCAGGGGGCGGGTACACCGGGGAGCTGTTTTTT
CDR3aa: CASSQKGAGGGYTGELFF

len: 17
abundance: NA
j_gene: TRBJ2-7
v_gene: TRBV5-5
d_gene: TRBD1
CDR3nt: TGTGCCAGCAGCCCCGGAGGGGGACAGGCTGCATCCTACGAGCAGTACTTC
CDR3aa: CASSPGGGQAASYEQYF

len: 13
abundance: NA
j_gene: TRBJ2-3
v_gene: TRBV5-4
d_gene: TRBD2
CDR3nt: TGTGCCAGCAGCGGGACTATCACAGATACGCAGTATTTT
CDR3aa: CASSGTITDTQYF

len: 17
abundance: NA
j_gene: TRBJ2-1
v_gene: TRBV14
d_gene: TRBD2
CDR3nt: TGTGCCAGCAGCCAGGCTATTAGCGGGGTGACTTACAATGAGCAGTTCTTC
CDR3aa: CASSQAISGVTYNEQFF

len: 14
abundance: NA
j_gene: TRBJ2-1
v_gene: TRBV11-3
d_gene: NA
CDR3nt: TGTGCCAGCAGCTTAGACGGGAGAGTAGATGAGCAGTTCTTC
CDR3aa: CASSLDGRVDEQFF